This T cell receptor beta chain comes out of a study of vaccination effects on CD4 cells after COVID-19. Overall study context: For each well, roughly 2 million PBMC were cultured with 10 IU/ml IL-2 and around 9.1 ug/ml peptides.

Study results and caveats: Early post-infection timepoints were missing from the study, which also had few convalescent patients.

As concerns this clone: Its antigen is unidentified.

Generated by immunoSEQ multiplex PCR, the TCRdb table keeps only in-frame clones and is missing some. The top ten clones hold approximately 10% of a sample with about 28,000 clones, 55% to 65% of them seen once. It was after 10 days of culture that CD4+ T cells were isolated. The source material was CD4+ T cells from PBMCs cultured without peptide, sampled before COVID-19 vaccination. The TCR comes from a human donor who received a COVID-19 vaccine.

CDR3 in DNA: TGCGCCAGCAGCTTGGGGGGGGGAAGTGAAAAACTGTTTTTT. This encodes CASSLGGGSEKLFF. V usage is TRBV5-1 and J usage is TRBJ1-4, with D maybe TRBD1 (5 bases). The germline V and J ends were trimmed by 0 bases and 7 bases, with 10 bases remaining between them. The V gene's germline CDR1 is SGHRS and CDR2 YFSETQ. This CDR3 is built from 14 residues.